The 4 T cell receptor beta chains below all came from one sample that was sequenced in a study of T cell repertoires in cytomegalovirus infection. MiXCR, run by TCRdb on the reads, gives a single entry per CDR3 protein. Of 200,000 to 250,000 distinct CDR3 sequences in the sample, roughly 20% were seen once. Sequencing input: CD8+ T cells from PBMCs. The receptors originated from a human donor in good health (CMV status not recorded). Some clones in this sample may be carry-over from other donors' samples.

The table lists this clonotype with many counts. The chain has TRBV7-2 and TRBJ1-6; perhaps TRBD1 as D (6 bases). The CDR3 consists of 19 residues. V was shortened by 5 bases and J by 8 bases, with 28 bases between the two germline ends. Germline V gene data show CDR1 as SGHTA and CDR2 as FQGNSA. CDR3 protein: CASSLLAAGHFGGDSPLHF. CDR3 nucleotide sequence: TGTGCCAGCAGCCTACTCGCCGCGGGACACTTCGGCGGGGATTCACCCCTCCACTTT.

This clonotype was observed many times. The chain couples TRBV28 to TRBJ1-6; D gene unclear. V lost 3 bases and J 13 bases, leaving 10 bases between the germline ends. This CDR3 has 12 amino acids. Germline V gene sequence: CDR1 MDHEN, CDR2 SYDVKM. The CDR3: CASSFQPGPLHF. The CDR3 nucleotides are TGTGCCAGCAGTTTCCAACCGGGTCCCCTCCACTTT.

The rearrangement joins TRBV29-1 to TRBJ2-1; possibly TRBD2 for D (6 bases). The CDR3 loop spans 14 amino acids. Germline V CDR1 and CDR2: SQVTM, ANQGSEA. Trimming removed 4 bases from V and 2 bases from J, with 12 bases in between. The CDR3 DNA is TGCAGCGTTGGTGGCGGGATCGCCTACAATGAGCAGTTCTTC. This gives the protein CSVGGGIAYNEQFF.

This clonotype was picked up a small number of times. J is TRBJ1-1 and V is TRBV28; D is unresolved. CDR3 size: 13 residues. V was pared by 3 bases and J by 7 bases, with 12 bases between. Germline V lookup: CDR1 MDHEN, CDR2 SYDVKM. This CDR3 is CASSLNQEDEAFF. CDR3 nucleotide sequence: TGTGCCAGCAGTTTGAACCAAGAAGATGAAGCTTTCTTT.